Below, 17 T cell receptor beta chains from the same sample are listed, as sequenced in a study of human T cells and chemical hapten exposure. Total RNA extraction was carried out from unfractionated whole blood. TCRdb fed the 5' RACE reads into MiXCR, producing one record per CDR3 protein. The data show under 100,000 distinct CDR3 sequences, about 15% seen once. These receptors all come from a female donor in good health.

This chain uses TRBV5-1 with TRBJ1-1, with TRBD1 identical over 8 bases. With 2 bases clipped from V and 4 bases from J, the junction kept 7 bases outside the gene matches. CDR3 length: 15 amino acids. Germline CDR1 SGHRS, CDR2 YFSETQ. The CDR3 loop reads CASSLEAGGSTEAFF. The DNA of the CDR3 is TGCGCCAGCAGCTTAGAGGCAGGGGGCTCCACTGAAGCTTTCTTT.

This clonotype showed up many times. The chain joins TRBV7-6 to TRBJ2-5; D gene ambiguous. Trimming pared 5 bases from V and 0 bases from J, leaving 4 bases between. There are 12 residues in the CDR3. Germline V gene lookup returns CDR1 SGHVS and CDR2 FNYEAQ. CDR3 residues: CASSGNQETQYF. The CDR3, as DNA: TGTGCCAGCAGCGGCAACCAAGAGACCCAGTACTTC.

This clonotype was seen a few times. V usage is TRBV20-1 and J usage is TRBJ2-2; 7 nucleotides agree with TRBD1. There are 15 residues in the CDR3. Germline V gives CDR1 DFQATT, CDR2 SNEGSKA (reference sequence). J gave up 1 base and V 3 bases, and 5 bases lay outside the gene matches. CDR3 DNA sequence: TGCAGTGCTAGGACCGACAGGGAGAACACCGGGGAGCTGTTTTTT. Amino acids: CSARTDRENTGELFF.

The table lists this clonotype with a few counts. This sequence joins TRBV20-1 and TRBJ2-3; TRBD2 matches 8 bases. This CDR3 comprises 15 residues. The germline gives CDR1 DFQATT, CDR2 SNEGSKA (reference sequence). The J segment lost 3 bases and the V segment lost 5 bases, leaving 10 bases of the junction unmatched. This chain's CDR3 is CSALRSGRKTDTQYF. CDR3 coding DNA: TGCAGTGCTCTTAGAAGCGGGAGAAAGACAGATACGCAGTATTTT.

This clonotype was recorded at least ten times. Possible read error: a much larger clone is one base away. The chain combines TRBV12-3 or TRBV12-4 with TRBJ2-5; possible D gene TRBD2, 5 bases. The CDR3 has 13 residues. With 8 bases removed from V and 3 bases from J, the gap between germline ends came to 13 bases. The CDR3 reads CASGSLSKETQYF. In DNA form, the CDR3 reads TGTGCCAGCGGGAGTCTTAGTAAAGAGACCCAGTACTTC.

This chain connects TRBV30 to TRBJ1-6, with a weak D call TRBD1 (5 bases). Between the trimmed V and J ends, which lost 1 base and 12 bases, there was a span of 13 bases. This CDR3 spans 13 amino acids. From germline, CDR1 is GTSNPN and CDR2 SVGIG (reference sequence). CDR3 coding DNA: TGTGCCTGGAGTGGGGGGACGCAGGAACCCCTCCACTTT. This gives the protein CAWSGGTQEPLHF.

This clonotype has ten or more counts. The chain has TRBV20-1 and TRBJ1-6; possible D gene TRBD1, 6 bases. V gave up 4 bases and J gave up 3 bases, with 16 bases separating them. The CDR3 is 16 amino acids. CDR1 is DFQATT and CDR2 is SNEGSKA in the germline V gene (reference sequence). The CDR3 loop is CSATSGQLGYNSPLHF. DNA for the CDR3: TGCAGTGCTACCTCCGGACAGTTGGGCTATAATTCACCCCTCCACTTT.

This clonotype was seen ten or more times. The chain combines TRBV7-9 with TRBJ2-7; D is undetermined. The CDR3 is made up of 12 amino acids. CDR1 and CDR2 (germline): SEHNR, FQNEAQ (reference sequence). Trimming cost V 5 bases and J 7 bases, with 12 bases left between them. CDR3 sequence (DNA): TGTGCCAGCAGCCCTAATCATCGGGAGCAGTACTTC. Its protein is CASSPNHREQYF.

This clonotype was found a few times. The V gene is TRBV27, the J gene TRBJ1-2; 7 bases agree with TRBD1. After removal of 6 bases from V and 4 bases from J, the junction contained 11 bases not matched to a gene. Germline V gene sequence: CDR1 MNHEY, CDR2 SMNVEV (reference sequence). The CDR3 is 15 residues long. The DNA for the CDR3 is TGTGCCAGCAGGTTACAGGGGAGAGGGGTCTATGGCTACACCTTC. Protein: CASRLQGRGVYGYTF.

The CDR3 is CSARSGGSGTDTQYF. CDR3 coding DNA: TGCAGTGCTAGAAGCGGGGGCTCGGGCACAGATACGCAGTATTTT. The genes are TRBV20-1 and TRBJ2-3; 8 nucleotides agree with TRBD2. Germline V gene data show CDR1 as DFQATT and CDR2 as SNEGSKA (reference sequence). Unmatched junction bases numbered 5, after V lost 2 bases and J lost 1 base. The CDR3 spans 15 residues.

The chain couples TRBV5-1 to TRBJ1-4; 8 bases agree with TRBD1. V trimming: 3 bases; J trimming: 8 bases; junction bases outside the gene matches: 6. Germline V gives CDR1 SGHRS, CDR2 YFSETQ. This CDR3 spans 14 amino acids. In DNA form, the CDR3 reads TGCGCCAGCAGCTCCGGGACAGGAGGCGAAAAACTGTTTTTT. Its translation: CASSSGTGGEKLFF.

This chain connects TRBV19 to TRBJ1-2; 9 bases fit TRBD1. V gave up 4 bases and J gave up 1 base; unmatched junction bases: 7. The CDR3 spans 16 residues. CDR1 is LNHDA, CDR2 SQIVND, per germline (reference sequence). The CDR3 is CASSKRGTGNNYGYTF. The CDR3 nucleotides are TGTGCCAGTAGTAAAAGGGGGACAGGGAATAACTATGGCTACACCTTC. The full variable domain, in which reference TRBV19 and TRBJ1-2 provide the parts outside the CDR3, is DGGITQSPKYLFRKEGQNVTLSCEQNLNHDAMYWYRQDPGQGLRLIYYSQIVNDFQKGDIAEGYSVSREKKESFPLTVTSAQKNPTAFYLCASSKRGTGNNYGYTFGSGTRLTVV.

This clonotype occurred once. This CDR3 reads CSVEFGTSGSAQYF. In nucleotides, the CDR3 is TGCAGCGTTGAGTTCGGTACTAGCGGGAGTGCACAGTATTTT. V usage is TRBV29-1 and J usage is TRBJ2-3, with 11 nucleotides matching TRBD2. Germline CDR1 and CDR2: SQVTM and ANQGSEA. V gave up 3 bases and J gave up 12 bases; unmatched junction bases: 11. The CDR3 has 14 amino acids.

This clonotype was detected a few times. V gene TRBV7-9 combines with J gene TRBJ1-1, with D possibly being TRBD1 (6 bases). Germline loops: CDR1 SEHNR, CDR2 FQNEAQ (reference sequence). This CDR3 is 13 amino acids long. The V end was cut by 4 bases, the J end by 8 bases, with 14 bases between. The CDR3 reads CASSYGTGSEAFF. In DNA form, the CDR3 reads TGTGCCAGCAGCTACGGTACAGGGTCCGAAGCTTTCTTT.

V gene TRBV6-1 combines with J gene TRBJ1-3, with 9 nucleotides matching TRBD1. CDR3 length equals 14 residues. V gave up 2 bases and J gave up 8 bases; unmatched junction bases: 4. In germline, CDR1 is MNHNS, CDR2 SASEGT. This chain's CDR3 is CASSESGQGYTIYF. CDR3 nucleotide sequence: TGTGCCAGCAGTGAATCGGGACAGGGATACACCATATATTTT.

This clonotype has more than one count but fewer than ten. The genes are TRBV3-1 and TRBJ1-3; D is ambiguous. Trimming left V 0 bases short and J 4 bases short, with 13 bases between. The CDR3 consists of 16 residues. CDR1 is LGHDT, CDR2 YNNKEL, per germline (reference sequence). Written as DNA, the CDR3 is TGTGCCAGCAGCCAAGATTGGAGGGCAGCGGGAAACACCATATATTTT. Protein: CASSQDWRAAGNTIYF. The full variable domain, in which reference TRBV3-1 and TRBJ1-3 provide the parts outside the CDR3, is DTAVSQTPKYLVTQMGNDKSIKCEQNLGHDTMYWYKQDSKKFLKIMFSYNNKELIINETVPNRFSPKSPDKAHLNLHINSLELGDSAVYFCASSQDWRAAGNTIYFGEGSWLTVV.

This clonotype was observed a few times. For the CDR3, the DNA is TGCAGTGCTAGAGATCACCGGGACTCCCGAGGCGAGCAGTACTTC. The encoded protein is CSARDHRDSRGEQYF. This chain connects TRBV20-1 to TRBJ2-7, with D maybe TRBD2 (6 bases). Trimming took 0 bases from V and 6 from J, leaving 18 bases between them. CDR3 length: 15 residues. The germline CDR1 and CDR2 sequences are DFQATT and SNEGSKA (reference sequence).